This T cell receptor beta chain is drawn from a study of blood T cells in healthy people across ages. Study-wide points: Long-lived and aged donors differed, with more naive CD4+ cells and higher diversity in the long-lived. Older individuals had lower TCR beta diversity per million T cells (the decline was roughly linear).

This clonotype has more than one count but fewer than ten. The antigen remains undetermined. It was with a sample-barcoded 5' primer and a J-beta primer mix that a second PCR of about 7 to 12 cycles was run. Tagging of each cDNA molecule was performed by a template-switch adaptor with 12 random nucleotides. TCRdb reprocessed the 5' RACE reads via MiXCR and lists one record per CDR3 protein. Of around 1,500,000 distinct CDR3 sequences in the sample, 40% to 50% were seen once. This CDR3 is built from 15 residues. Germline V gene data show CDR1 as LGHDT and CDR2 as YNNKEL (reference sequence). Deletions cut 2 bases from V and 0 bases from J, with 11 bases between.

This TCR was recovered from a woman between 18 and 29 years old in good health. Sequenced material: blood. The chain couples TRBV3-1 to TRBJ2-7; no definite D call. The CDR3 DNA reads TGTGCCAGCAGCCAAAACGCGATTTCCTCCTACGAGCAGTACTTC. It encodes CASSQNAISSYEQYF.